The 18 T cell receptor beta chains below come from one sample, sequenced in a study of human T cells and chemical hapten exposure. Time point in this sample: healthy volunteer bleed at 6 weeks. Researchers extracted total RNA from unfractionated whole blood. TCRdb called the RACE reads again in MiXCR, with one record for every CDR3 protein. This sample carries under 90,000 distinct CDR3 sequences, about 8.6% of them seen once, and the ten largest clones take 1.5% to 1.7%. Input material: whole blood. Receptors originate from a male donor in good health. Some clones in this sample may be carry-over from other donors' samples.

The V and J genes are TRBV2 and TRBJ1-1, with D tentatively TRBD1 (5 bases). Looked up from germline, CDR1 is SNHLY and CDR2 is FYNNEI. V was trimmed by 7 bases and J by 1 base, leaving 7 bases between them. The CDR3 runs to 12 residues. CDR3 sequence reads: CASIRGNTEAFF. CDR3 nucleotide sequence: TGTGCCAGCATTAGGGGGAACACTGAAGCTTTCTTT.

The rearrangement links TRBV5-1 to TRBJ2-2; D is ambiguous. V lost 0 bases, J lost 3 bases, and 3 bases lay in between. The CDR3 sequence is 13 residues long. Germline assignment: CDR1 SGHRS and CDR2 YFSETQ. This chain's CDR3 is CASSLGDTGELFF. The DNA for the CDR3 is TGCGCCAGCAGCTTGGGCGACACCGGGGAGCTGTTTTTT.

CDR3 sequence reads: CASSVRGQGSYGYTF. The CDR3 nucleotides are TGTGCCAGCAGTGTCCGTGGACAGGGTTCCTATGGCTACACCTTC. The chain is built from TRBV6-1 and TRBJ1-2; 8 bases align to TRBD1. This CDR3 region has 15 residues. CDR1 is MNHNS and CDR2 is SASEGT in the germline V gene. J gave up 4 bases and V 4 bases, and 8 bases lay outside the gene matches.

This clonotype was picked up a small number of times. The CDR3 is CASSTNPVPNTEAFF. CDR3 bases: TGTGCCAGCAGCACAAACCCCGTCCCGAACACTGAAGCTTTCTTT. The chain recombines TRBV5-5 with TRBJ1-1; the D is unclear. The CDR3 length is 15 residues. Germline V gives CDR1 SGHKS, CDR2 YYEKEE (reference sequence). V dropped 4 bases and J dropped 1 base, with 14 bases sitting between them.

This clonotype was seen more than once but under ten times. This chain uses TRBV9 with TRBJ2-3, with TRBD1 matching over 7 bases. CDR1 and CDR2 from the germline V gene are SGDLS and YYNGEE. CDR3 length equals 15 residues. After removal of 0 bases from V and 1 base from J, the junction contained 2 bases not matched to a gene. As DNA, the CDR3 is TGTGCCAGCAGCGTAGAGGGGGCCGGCACAGATACGCAGTATTTT. Translating it yields CASSVEGAGTDTQYF.

The chain uses TRBV12-3 or TRBV12-4 and TRBJ2-3; TRBD2 matches at 12 bases. The CDR3 has 19 residues. J lost 0 bases, V lost 6 bases, and 13 bases had no gene match. CDR3 coding DNA: TGTGCCAGCAGCCTTAGCCTCGGACTAGCGGGGTATAGCACAGATACGCAGTATTTT. It encodes CASSLSLGLAGYSTDTQYF.

This clonotype was counted between two and nine times. V gene TRBV30 combines with J gene TRBJ1-5; 8 positions match TRBD1. V shed 0 bases, J shed 0 bases, and the junction held 10 bases outside the gene matches. The CDR3 extends over 18 amino acids. Germline V CDR1 and CDR2: GTSNPN, SVGIG (reference sequence). The CDR3 is CAWSVGDRGSGSNQPQHF. For the CDR3, the DNA is TGTGCCTGGAGTGTAGGCGACAGGGGAAGCGGTAGCAATCAGCCCCAGCATTTT.

Many counts were recorded for this clonotype. The genes are TRBV10-3 and TRBJ2-7; no firm D call. Looked up from germline, CDR1 is ENHRY and CDR2 is SYGVKD. The V end lost 0 bases, the J end lost 5 bases, and 14 bases lay between the germline ends. CDR3 length: 15 amino acids. The CDR3 nucleotides are TGTGCCATCAGTGAGTCCCGAGCTACGAACGACGAGCAGTACTTC. As protein: CAISESRATNDEQYF.

The CDR3 nucleotides are TGCAGTGCTAGAGAACCCCTGGGAGGCAATCAGCCCCAGCATTTT. Translation gives CSAREPLGGNQPQHF. The chain combines TRBV20-1 with TRBJ1-5, with D unclear. V was clipped by 0 bases and J by 2 bases, with 11 bases between them. Germline V gives CDR1 DFQATT, CDR2 SNEGSKA (reference sequence). The CDR3 loop spans 15 amino acids.

A few counts support this clonotype. The rearrangement joins TRBV6-5 to TRBJ1-5; TRBD1 agrees at 7 bases. V shed 6 bases and J 5 bases; nucleotides not matched to a gene: 4. The CDR3 sequence is 13 residues long. Per germline, CDR1 MNHEY and CDR2 SVGAGI. CDR3 in DNA: TGTGCCAGCAGCGGGACAGAGTATCAGCCCCAGCATTTT. Translated: CASSGTEYQPQHF.

The table lists this clonotype with many counts. The V gene is TRBV12-3 or TRBV12-4, the J gene TRBJ2-3, with D possibly TRBD1 on 5 matching bases. V was trimmed by 5 bases and J by 1 base, leaving 7 bases between them. The CDR3 totals 13 residues. CDR3 protein: CASSEQGTDTQYF. The CDR3 nucleotides are TGTGCCAGCAGTGAACAGGGCACAGATACGCAGTATTTT.

This clonotype has more than one count but fewer than ten. The chain uses TRBV6-1 and TRBJ1-1; unclear D gene. CDR3 length equals 12 residues. The ends were cut back, 4 bases at V and 3 bases at J, with 6 bases in the middle. CDR1 is MNHNS and CDR2 is SASEGT in the germline V gene. The CDR3 region has the DNA TGTGCCAGCAGTGGCCGGGACACTGAAGCTTTCTTT. It encodes CASSGRDTEAFF.

The chain uses TRBV11-1 and TRBJ2-6, with D hard to call. Germline V gene sequence: CDR1 SGHAT, CDR2 FQDESV (reference sequence). The CDR3 loop spans 17 amino acids. Deletions cut 5 bases from V and 0 bases from J, with 14 bases between. This CDR3 is CASSPRGRRSGANVLTF. The CDR3 DNA sequence: TGTGCCAGCAGCCCCCGCGGACGCCGCTCTGGGGCCAACGTCCTGACTTTC.

The chain carries TRBV10-3 and TRBJ2-7; D possibly corresponds to TRBD2 (5 bases). V shed 9 bases and J shed 1 base, with 16 bases lying between them. Germline CDR1 is ENHRY and CDR2 is SYGVKD. This CDR3 region has 14 residues. The CDR3 sequence: CAISGGRESYEQYF. As DNA, the CDR3 is TGTGCCATAAGCGGTGGACGCGAGTCCTACGAGCAGTACTTC.

V gene TRBV3-1 combines with J gene TRBJ1-1; 8 nucleotides line up with TRBD1. The J segment lost 3 bases and the V segment lost 8 bases, leaving 11 bases of the junction unmatched. Germline-derived CDR1 and CDR2 are LGHDT and YNNKEL (reference sequence). This CDR3 has 15 amino acids. The CDR3 here is CASGSGGSSDTEAFF. CDR3 nucleotides: TGTGCCAGCGGGTCAGGGGGCAGTTCGGACACTGAAGCTTTCTTT.

This sequence joins TRBV10-3 and TRBJ2-5; 7 bases map to TRBD1. The CDR3 has 13 amino acids. Per the germline V gene, CDR1 is ENHRY and CDR2 is SYGVKD. J lost 5 bases, V lost 6 bases, and 6 bases had no gene match. The chain's CDR3 is CAISEQGQETQYF. CDR3 bases: TGTGCCATCAGCGAGCAGGGACAGGAGACCCAGTACTTC.

The V gene is TRBV29-1, the J gene TRBJ1-1, with D uncertain. The CDR3 length is 10 residues. Germline assignment: CDR1 SQVTM and CDR2 ANQGSEA. V was cut by 7 bases and J by 1 base, with 4 bases left in between. In nucleotides, the CDR3 is TGCAGCGCACAGAACACTGAAGCTTTCTTT. Translation: CSAQNTEAFF.

This chain links TRBV6-5 with TRBJ2-7; D may be TRBD1 or TRBD2 (5 bases each). The germline V gene encodes CDR1 MNHEY and CDR2 SVGAGI. Trimming removed 6 bases from V and 0 bases from J, with 9 bases in between. The CDR3 spans 13 residues. CDR3 nucleotide sequence: TGTGCCAGCAGAAAGGGGAGCTCCTACGAGCAGTACTTC. Protein product: CASRKGSSYEQYF.